This TCR beta chain derives from a study of early T cells in non-severe SARS-CoV-2 infection. General study findings and limits: There was a bias toward anti-spike CD8 responses in VDJdb matching, which missed private and CD4 specificities.

Researchers tagged individual cDNA molecules with unique molecular identifiers. TCRdb processed the 5' RACE reads anew with MiXCR; each CDR3 protein has one entry. This table has over 50,000 distinct CDR3 sequences, roughly 8.2% appearing once. Many counts were recorded for this clonotype. What it binds is unknown. CDR3 length: 14 amino acids. The V end was cut by 5 bases, the J end by 8 bases, with 19 bases between. The germline gives CDR1 DFQATT, CDR2 SNEGSKA (reference sequence). V gene TRBV20-1 combines with J gene TRBJ2-1; D is possibly TRBD2 (6 bases). The TCR comes from an adult who was a healthcare worker with PCR-confirmed SARS-CoV-2 infection or an uninfected control (not recorded which). The sequencing used whole blood, collected at baseline. CDR3 nucleotides: TGCAGTGCTCCGCCCGGGACTCCCGGCCATGAGCAGTTCTTC. The encoded protein is CSAPPGTPGHEQFF.